This record covers a single T cell receptor (beta chain). In the same sample, other DNA sequences code for this CDR3. This entry belongs to a study of blood T cell repertoires in COVID-19. Authors' data handling: It was from reference gene primer amplification that nucleated cell counts were estimated. Repertoires were generated with immunoSEQ multiplex PCR, while TCRdb's copy carries only in-frame clones and drops some. The V and J calls and clone size were taken over from that table, and D and trimming were inferred from the DNA. The sample shows some 74,000 clones, 80% to 90% of them seen only once. There are 13 residues in the CDR3. Trimming left V 2 bases short and J 5 bases short, with 9 bases between. Germline CDR1 is KGHSH and CDR2 is LQKENI.

This TCR came from an elderly woman with active or convalescent COVID-19. This chain links TRBV18 with TRBJ1-1; D is unresolved. The sample comprised peripheral blood. The CDR3 is CASSPVRGTEAFF. CDR3 coding DNA: TGTGCCAGCTCACCAGTCCGGGGTACTGAAGCTTTCTTT.